This TCR beta chain was sequenced during a study of post-analysis software for immune sequencing data. Findings and limits, study-wide: F-measure co-clustering was strong for batch-matched samples. Four to six TRBV segments were more frequent in patients than controls; TRBV5-6, TRBV5-1 and TRBV20-1 belonged to this group. Patients with multiple sclerosis recorded significantly lower normalized Chao1 diversity than controls, the study found.

Germline lookup yields CDR1 SQVTM and CDR2 ANQGSEA. Trimming pared 5 bases from V and 3 bases from J, leaving 13 bases between. The CDR3 extends over 13 amino acids. The TCR beta cDNA libraries contained unique molecular identifiers. The yield from roughly 1 to 10 million T cells was roughly 500,000 cDNA molecules in total. TCRdb independently ran MiXCR on the PCR reads; one entry per CDR3 protein. The sample records hundreds of thousands of distinct CDR3 sequences, approximately 59% being singletons. In regard to this clonotype: Its antigen is still unknown.

This TCR was recovered from a girl aged 2-9 years with multiple sclerosis. Sequencing used blood. The chain carries TRBV29-1 and TRBJ1-1, with unresolved D. CDR3: CSVYPTGDTEAFF. CDR3 bases: TGCAGCGTTTACCCCACGGGAGACACTGAAGCTTTCTTT.